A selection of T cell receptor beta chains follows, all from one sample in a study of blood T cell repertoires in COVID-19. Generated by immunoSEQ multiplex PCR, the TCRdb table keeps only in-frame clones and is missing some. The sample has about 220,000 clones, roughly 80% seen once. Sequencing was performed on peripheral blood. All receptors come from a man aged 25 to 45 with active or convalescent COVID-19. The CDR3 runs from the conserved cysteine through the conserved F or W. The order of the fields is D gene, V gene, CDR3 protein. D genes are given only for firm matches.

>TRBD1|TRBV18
CASSPLQGTTDTQYF
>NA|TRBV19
CASSTKGDTQYF
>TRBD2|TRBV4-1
CASSHSSGGIPSYNEQFF
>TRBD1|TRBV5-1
CASSFGQGAGKNIQYF
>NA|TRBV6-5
CASSYQASSYNSPLHF
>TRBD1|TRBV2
CASKAGQGANQPQHF
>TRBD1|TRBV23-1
CASSHNQGTGGNEQFF
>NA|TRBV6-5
CASNRATYEQYF
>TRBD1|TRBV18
CASSTGTGVYEQYF
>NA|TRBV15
CATSRDRGSNYGYTF
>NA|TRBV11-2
CASSLVQGSETQYF
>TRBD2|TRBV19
CASMMASGRATDEQYF
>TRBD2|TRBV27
CASSLLRGAIQHTGELFF
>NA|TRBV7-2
CASSFLGIGAYEQYF
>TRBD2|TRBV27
CASSSIGTSREQYF
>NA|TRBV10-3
CAISESQFNQPQHF
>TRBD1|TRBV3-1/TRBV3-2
CASSSGTGGYSPLHF
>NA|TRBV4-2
CASSQGDKEETQYF
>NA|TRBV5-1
CASKLSGAPGETQYF
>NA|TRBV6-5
CASSYSIPGFQETQYF
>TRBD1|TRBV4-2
CASSPLGQGRMNTEAFF
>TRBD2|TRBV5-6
CASGPSGRVNEQFF
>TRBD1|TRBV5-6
CASLRGSGEQYF
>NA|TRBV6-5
CATTGSSYNSPLHF
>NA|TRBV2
CASSGTNQPQHF
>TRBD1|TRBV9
CASSARQGVLNTEAFF
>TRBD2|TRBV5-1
CASSLVGAGSTDTQYF
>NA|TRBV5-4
CASSLSRLGGGEQYF
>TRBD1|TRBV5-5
CASSLVGTGSSNQPQHF
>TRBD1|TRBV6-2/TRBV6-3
CASSSPGQEAGYF
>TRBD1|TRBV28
CASLPGTAFQLYGYTF
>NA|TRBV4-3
CASSQDPGVRYNEQFF
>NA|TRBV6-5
CASSYVGMVYNEQFF
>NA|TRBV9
CASSPHKGGARDTQYF
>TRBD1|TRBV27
CASRGRDRGSSYEQYF
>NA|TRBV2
CASRQSWGDYNSPLHF
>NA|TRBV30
CAWTGGNTIYF
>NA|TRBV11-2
CASSLVGTSVSGANVLTF
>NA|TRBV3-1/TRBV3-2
CASSQVAASYNEQFF
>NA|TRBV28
CASSPPSGGGGNIQYF
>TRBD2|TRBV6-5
CASSTSGYNEQFF
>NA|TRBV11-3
CASSIYGTDTQYF
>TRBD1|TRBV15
CATSRDPAGGETQYF
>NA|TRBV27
CASSQFPGMTIYF
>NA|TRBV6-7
CASSYQVGRGNSPLHF
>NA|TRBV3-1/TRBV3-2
CASSQDFSGLGGSNQPQHF
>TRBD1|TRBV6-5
CASSKGQVSLVTQYF
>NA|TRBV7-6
CASSPRVSGRTYEQYF
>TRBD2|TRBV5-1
CASRPTSGGETQYF
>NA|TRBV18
CASSLMTGSAEAFF
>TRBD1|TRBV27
CASSIQGARIEQFF
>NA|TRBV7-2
CASSFRGGGGGTDTQYF